This T cell receptor beta chain comes out of a study of beta chain features in type 1 diabetes. Regarding the study as a whole: Type 1 diabetes patients showed a moderate but significant shortening of TCRB CDR3s in all four CD4+ subsets.

Reverse transcription of all isolated RNA meant that expressed TCRB transcripts were sequenced. The repertoire was sequenced with immunoSEQ multiplex PCR; TCRdb's copy has only in-frame clones and lacks some. The sample contains under 150,000 clones, about 50% of which appear only once. Germline lookup yields CDR1 GTSNPN and CDR2 SVGIG (reference sequence). Trimming left V 1 base short and J 3 bases short, with 10 bases between. This CDR3 is built from 14 residues. Every single donor gave one heparinised blood draw, and these averaged roughly 120 mL. Regarding this clone: Antigen: not known.

This clonotype originated in a man between 18 and 35 years old in good health. Source material: Tregs from blood. V and J are TRBV30 and TRBJ1-3; possible D gene TRBD1, 6 bases. Here the CDR3 DNA reads TGTGCCTGGAGTGCAGGGGCCGGTGGAAACACCATATATTTT. Its translation is CAWSAGAGGNTIYF.